The sequence of this T cell receptor beta chain was determined in a study of blood T cell repertoires in COVID-19. The length of the CDR3 is 14 residues. Germline V gives CDR1 LNHDA, CDR2 SQIVND (reference sequence). Losses at the gene ends were 6 bases for V and 5 bases for J; bases not matched to a gene: 8. The table came from immunoSEQ multiplex PCR; TCRdb's copy has only in-frame clones and leaves some out. The data contain some 30,000 clones, approximately 83% of them singletons. The sequencing input was peripheral blood. This chain joins TRBV19 and TRBJ2-5; 8 positions match TRBD1. The receptor was derived from a woman in her sixties with active COVID-19. The CDR3 DNA follows: TGTGCCAGTAGCTTCAGGGGGCCTGGGGAGACCCAGTACTTC. Translated, it gives CASSFRGPGETQYF.